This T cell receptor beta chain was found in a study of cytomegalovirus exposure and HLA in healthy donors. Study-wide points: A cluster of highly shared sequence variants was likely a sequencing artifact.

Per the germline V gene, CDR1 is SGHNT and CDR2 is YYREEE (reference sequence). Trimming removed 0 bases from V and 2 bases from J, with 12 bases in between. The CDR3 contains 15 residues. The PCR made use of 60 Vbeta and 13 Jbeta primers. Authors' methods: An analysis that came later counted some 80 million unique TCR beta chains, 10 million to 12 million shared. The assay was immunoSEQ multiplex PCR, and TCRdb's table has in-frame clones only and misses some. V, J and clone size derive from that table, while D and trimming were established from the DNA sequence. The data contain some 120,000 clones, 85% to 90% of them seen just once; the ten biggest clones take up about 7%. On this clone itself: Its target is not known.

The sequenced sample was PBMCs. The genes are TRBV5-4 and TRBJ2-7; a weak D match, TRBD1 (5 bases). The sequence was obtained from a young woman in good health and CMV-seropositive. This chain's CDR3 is CASSLEGRGTYEQYF. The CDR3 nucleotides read TGTGCCAGCAGCTTGGAAGGAAGGGGCACCTACGAGCAGTACTTC.